A single sample gave rise to the 7 T cell receptor beta chains below, sequenced in a study of T-cell memory formation after mild COVID-19. One entry per CDR3 protein results from TCRdb running MiXCR on the 5' RACE reads. This sample has about 90,000 distinct CDR3 sequences, with approximately 13% found just once. The sequenced material came from PBMCs or a T cell subset sorted from them (not recorded which). The receptors were sampled from an adult woman who had mild COVID-19 (a few samples of this study predate the infection). Cell type and time point are not known.

This sequence joins TRBV7-9 and TRBJ2-7; D possibly corresponds to TRBD2 (5 bases). Germline V CDR1 and CDR2: SEHNR, FQNEAQ (reference sequence). The CDR3 has 13 residues. V lost 6 bases and J 4 bases, leaving 13 bases between the germline ends. CDR3 amino acids: CASRTEGTYEQYF. In nucleotides, the CDR3 is TGTGCCAGCAGGACCGAGGGTACTTACGAGCAGTACTTC. The variable domain in full, with the rest retrieved from reference TRBV7-9 and TRBJ2-7, is DTGVSQNPRHKITKRGQNVTFRCDPISEHNRLYWYRQTLGQGPEFLTYFQNEAQLEKSRLLSDRFSAERPKGSFSTLEIQRTEQGDSAMYLCASRTEGTYEQYFGPGTRLTVT.

The chain uses TRBV7-8 and TRBJ1-3; D is uncertain. V shed 3 bases and J shed 0 bases, with 6 bases lying between them. Germline loops: CDR1 SGHVS, CDR2 FQNEAQ. The CDR3 length is 14 residues. DNA for the CDR3: TGTGCCAGCAGCTTCGGGAGCTCTGGAAACACCATATATTTT. It specifies CASSFGSSGNTIYF.

This chain uses TRBV12-3 or TRBV12-4 with TRBJ2-1, with a tentative D call TRBD2 (6 bases). Trimming pared 8 bases from V and 0 bases from J, leaving 17 bases between. The CDR3 covers 16 residues. As DNA, the CDR3 is TGTGCCAGCCAGCCCCCGGAGGGGAGCTCCTACAATGAGCAGTTCTTC. Its translation is CASQPPEGSSYNEQFF.

The chain carries TRBV5-1 and TRBJ2-1, with D possibly matching TRBD2 (5 bases). Deletions cut 0 bases from V and 0 bases from J, with 19 bases between. Germline CDR1 is SGHRS and CDR2 is YFSETQ. This CDR3 has 19 amino acids. Written as DNA, the CDR3 is TGCGCCAGCAGCTTGGTTCCCCCTCCCCTAGCCAGCTCCTACAATGAGCAGTTCTTC. It yields the protein CASSLVPPPLASSYNEQFF.

This clonotype occurred a few times. The gene calls are TRBV5-1 and TRBJ2-2; D not certain. The length of the CDR3 is 17 residues. V lost 2 bases to trimming and J lost 2 bases, with 16 bases between them. Germline V CDR1 and CDR2: SGHRS, YFSETQ. CDR3 protein: CASSFSPTTQNTGELFF. Written as DNA, the CDR3 is TGCGCCAGCAGCTTCTCCCCGACCACACAAAACACCGGGGAGCTGTTTTTT.

This rearrangement joins TRBV4-2 to TRBJ2-5; D assignment may be TRBD1 or TRBD2 (5 bases each). Trimming took 1 base from V and 6 from J, leaving 9 bases between them. CDR3 length: 13 residues. Germline V gives CDR1 LGHNA, CDR2 YNFKEQ. The CDR3 bases are TGTGCCAGCAGCCAAGCACGGGGACAGACCCAGTACTTC. Translating gives CASSQARGQTQYF.

In its sample, this clonotype was seen a few times. The rearrangement joins TRBV4-1 to TRBJ1-3; D is perhaps TRBD1 (6 bases). The CDR3 length is 15 residues. Trimming stripped 4 bases from V and 4 bases from J, with 14 bases between. Germline assignment: CDR1 MGHRA and CDR2 YSYEKL. CDR3 coding DNA: TGCGCCAGCAGCCCCCACGGGGGCTCAGGAAACACCATATATTTT. Translating gives CASSPHGGSGNTIYF.